Given below is one T cell receptor beta chain in context. Its antigen is unidentified. Splitting of each subset's genomic DNA was done evenly across several immunoSEQ plates. Scientists sequenced DNA from unsorted PBMC on ten immunoSEQ deep assay plates. In the study's own analysis: For the immunoSEQ data, sequences were junction-only without quality scores, so filtering differed. Here immunoSEQ multiplex PCR was the method, and the copy in TCRdb shows in-frame clones only, minus some. D and trimming were read from the DNA, whereas the V and J calls and clone size are those reported in that table. The table includes about 490,000 clones, 65% to 80% detected once. The data derive from a study of shared clonotypes between healthy human individuals. Regarding the study as a whole: Few donors restricted represented genetic and exposure-history diversity.

This CDR3 is built from 13 residues. The germline gives CDR1 MNHNY, CDR2 SVGAGI (reference sequence). V lost 4 bases and J lost 6, with 13 bases in between. The TCR was taken from a woman between 35 and 50 years old in good health. Some clones in this sample may be carry-over from other donors' samples. Material: PBMCs. The chain uses TRBV6-6 and TRBJ2-7; the D gene is possibly TRBD2 (6 bases). The CDR3 DNA reads as TGTGCCAGCAGTTTGGTGGGAGCGGGCGAGCAGTACTTC. Amino acids: CASSLVGAGEQYF.